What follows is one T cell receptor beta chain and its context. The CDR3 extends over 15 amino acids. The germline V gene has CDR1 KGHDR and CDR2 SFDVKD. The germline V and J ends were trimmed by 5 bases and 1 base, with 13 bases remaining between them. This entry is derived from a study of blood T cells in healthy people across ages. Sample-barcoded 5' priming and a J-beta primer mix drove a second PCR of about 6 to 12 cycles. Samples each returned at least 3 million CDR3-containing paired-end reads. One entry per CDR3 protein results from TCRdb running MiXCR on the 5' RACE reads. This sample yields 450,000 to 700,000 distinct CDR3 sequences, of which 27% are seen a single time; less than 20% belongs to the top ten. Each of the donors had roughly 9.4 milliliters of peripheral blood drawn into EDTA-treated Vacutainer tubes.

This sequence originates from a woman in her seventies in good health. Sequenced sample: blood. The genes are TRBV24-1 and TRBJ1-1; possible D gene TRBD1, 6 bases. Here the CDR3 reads CATSGAQGQNTEAFF. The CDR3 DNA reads TGTGCCACCAGTGGCGCTCAGGGGCAGAACACTGAAGCTTTCTTT.